The rows below give T cell receptor beta chains drawn from one sample of a study of blood T cell repertoires in COVID-19. Sequenced by immunoSEQ multiplex PCR; TCRdb stores in-frame clones only, minus some. Of approximately 300,000 clones detected, over 75% appear once; the ten largest clones hold 1%. The sequencing sample was made of peripheral blood. The receptors were gathered from a man aged 50-60 years with active or convalescent COVID-19. Both conserved end residues are part of each CDR3. The D gene is left open where the match is weak. The size of a clone is reported for some rows only, either as once, few or many, or as a class for expanded clones.

CDR3 DNA	CDR3 protein	V gene	clone size	D gene	J gene
TGTGCCAGCTCACCTACTGCACAGGTTTATGAAAAACTGTTTTTT	CASSPTAQVYEKLFF	TRBV18	few	-	TRBJ1-4
TGTGCCAGCAGTTACTTGGGACTCTCTTATAATTCACCCCTCCACTTT	CASSYLGLSYNSPLHF	TRBV6-2/TRBV6-3	-	-	TRBJ1-6
TGTGCCAGCAGCGAGATGTCCCCCGGTTCTGGAAACACCATATATTTT	CASSEMSPGSGNTIYF	TRBV2	-	-	TRBJ1-3
TGTGCCAGCAGCTTGAACAGGGGGCTGAGGGAGACCCAGTACTTC	CASSLNRGLRETQYF	TRBV5-8	-	TRBD1	TRBJ2-5
TGCGCCAGCAGCTTGCGGACTAGCGGGAGTAGCGAGCAGTTCTTC	CASSLRTSGSSEQFF	TRBV5-1	-	TRBD2	TRBJ2-1
TGCGCCAGCAGCTTGAATATACAGGTCCTTTACAATGAGCAGTTCTTC	CASSLNIQVLYNEQFF	TRBV5-1	-	-	TRBJ2-1
TGTGCCAGCAGTTTGGAGAGGGTTGAGCAGTACTTC	CASSLERVEQYF	TRBV28	-	-	TRBJ2-7
TGTGCCAGCAGTAGTGTACGGGGGGCCGCCGGGGAGCTGTTTTTT	CASSSVRGAAGELFF	TRBV27	-	-	TRBJ2-2
TGTGCCATCAGTGACCCAAGCGGGCCTAGCACAGATACGCAGTATTTT	CAISDPSGPSTDTQYF	TRBV10-3	-	-	TRBJ2-3
TGCAGCGTTGGGAATGGGGCGGGAAACACCATATATTTT	CSVGNGAGNTIYF	TRBV29-1	-	-	TRBJ1-3
TGTGCCAGCAGTGATTCCAACGGACACCAGCCCCAGCATTTT	CASSDSNGHQPQHF	TRBV2	once	-	TRBJ1-5
TGTGCCAGCAGGCCACAGGGGGGTTGGACTGAAGCTTTCTTT	CASRPQGGWTEAFF	TRBV27	-	TRBD1	TRBJ1-1
TGTGCCAGTAGTATAAGCGGCTCTGGGGGCAATCAGCCCCAGCATTTT	CASSISGSGGNQPQHF	TRBV19	-	-	TRBJ1-5
TGTGCCAGCAGCCTCCGGGGTGGACAGGGATCAGATACGCAGTATTTT	CASSLRGGQGSDTQYF	TRBV5-6	-	TRBD1	TRBJ2-3
TGCGCCAGCAGACTCGGGACAGAGAACACTGAAGCTTTCTTT	CASRLGTENTEAFF	TRBV10-2	-	TRBD1	TRBJ1-1
TGTGCCTGGAGTAGGGGGGGTTGGGAAAAACTGTTTTTT	CAWSRGGWEKLFF	TRBV30	-	-	TRBJ1-4
TGTGCCAGCAGCCCCCTAAATGGGGGGAATGAAAAACTGTTTTTT	CASSPLNGGNEKLFF	TRBV7-6	-	-	TRBJ1-4
TGTGCCAGCAGTACAAGGACAGGAGGGTACGGCTACACCTTC	CASSTRTGGYGYTF	TRBV28	-	TRBD1	TRBJ1-2
TGCGCCAGCAGCTTGGCGACCCTTACCCGAGGGACTAATGAAAAACTGTTTTTT	CASSLATLTRGTNEKLFF	TRBV5-1	-	-	TRBJ1-4
TGTGCCAGACGGGAGGGGAGGGCCTACGAGCAGTACTTC	CARREGRAYEQYF	TRBV10-3	-	TRBD2	TRBJ2-7
TGTGCCAGCAGTTTAAATCGTCTAGAGCGCTGGGAGCAGTTCTTC	CASSLNRLERWEQFF	TRBV27	-	-	TRBJ2-1
TGTGCCAGCAGTTCCCCCCCTCGGACTAGCGGGAGCTCTATCAATGAGCAGTTCTTC	CASSSPPRTSGSSINEQFF	TRBV28	-	TRBD2	TRBJ2-1
TGTGCCAGCACCTCTAGGTCGGGGGGAGCGAAACTGTTTTTT	CASTSRSGGAKLFF	TRBV7-2	once	-	TRBJ1-4
TGTGCCAGCAGTTACGGCGGGGGAAGCAATTCACCCCTCCACTTT	CASSYGGGSNSPLHF	TRBV6-5	-	-	TRBJ1-6
TGTGCCAGCAGCTTAGAAGCGCCCCCCGGGGCAGATACGCAGTATTTT	CASSLEAPPGADTQYF	TRBV7-2	once	-	TRBJ2-3